This TCR beta chain was identified in a study of human T cells and chemical hapten exposure. At the level of the study: Small discrepancies in pooled library volume mainly accounted for the varying TCR yields per sample.

CDR1 is LNHDA, CDR2 SQIVND, per germline (reference sequence). This CDR3 is 15 amino acids long. With 6 bases clipped from V and 6 bases from J, the junction kept 8 bases outside the gene matches. This clonotype was seen ten or more times. Unique molecular identifiers were linked by the library to individual cDNA molecules. MiXCR, applied by TCRdb to the RACE reads, yields one record per CDR3 protein. The data hold 130,000 or so distinct CDR3 sequences, with roughly 9% observed a single time. Regarding time point: healthy volunteer bleed at 2 weeks. It was from unfractionated whole blood that total RNA was extracted.

Material: whole blood. This sequence originates from a male donor in good health. Some clones in this sample may be carry-over from other donors' samples. The chain is built from TRBV19 and TRBJ1-4, with 9 bases identical to TRBD1. The CDR3 loop is CASSRKGQGDEKLFF. The CDR3 DNA reads as TGTGCCAGTAGCAGGAAGGGACAGGGAGATGAAAAACTGTTTTTT.